This T cell receptor beta chain comes out of a study of T-cell reconstitution after alpha-beta-depleted transplantation in children. Molecular barcoding with unique molecular identifiers was used for the TCRbeta library. In TCRdb, the PCR reads were re-called with MiXCR into one record per CDR3 protein. The sample contains some 350,000 distinct CDR3 sequences, 15% to 20% of which appear only once. Germline CDR1 and CDR2: MGHDK and SYGVNS. V gave up 1 base and J gave up 2 bases, with 8 bases separating them. CDR3 size: 14 residues. This clonotype was observed many times. J is TRBJ1-2 and V is TRBV25-1; D uncertain. The sequence was obtained from a male patient aged 2 to 10 who had a stem cell transplant for acute lymphoblastic leukemia, so the T cells may come from the graft donor. Sequencing used PBMCs, mostly from graft donor cells, obtained 360 days after TCRalphabeta/CD19-depleted stem cell transplant. CDR3 nucleotides: TGTGCCAGCAGTGAATCCCTAGAGAACTATGGCTACACCTTC. Protein sequence: CASSESLENYGYTF.